The 15 T cell receptor beta chains presented below share a single source sample, sequenced in a study of OX40 agonist ivuxolimab in advanced cancers. Sequenced by immunoSEQ multiplex PCR; TCRdb stores in-frame clones only, minus some. The sample holds about 34,000 clones, 92% seen once. Sequenced here: CD4+ or CD8+ T cells sorted from blood, sampled in a trial of the OX40 agonist ivuxolimab. These receptors originate from an adult with an advanced solid tumor such as melanoma, head and neck, liver or kidney cancer.

The chain combines TRBV19 with TRBJ2-4, with D hard to call. The germline gives CDR1 LNHDA, CDR2 SQIVND (reference sequence). The CDR3 totals 16 residues. Trimming removed 1 base from V and 1 base from J, with 11 bases in between. CDR3 in DNA: TGTGCCAGTAGTATAGGGTCCTTGTTGGCCAAAAACATTCAGTACTTC. The encoded protein is CASSIGSLLAKNIQYF.

The rearrangement joins TRBV5-1 to TRBJ2-2; 7 bases line up with TRBD1. CDR3 length: 17 residues. Looked up from germline, CDR1 is SGHRS and CDR2 is YFSETQ. After removal of 4 bases from V and 0 bases from J, the junction contained 9 bases not matched to a gene. Here the CDR3 DNA reads TGCGCCAGCAGCATAGCCGGGACAGACGCGAACACCGGGGAGCTGTTTTTT. This codes for CASSIAGTDANTGELFF.

This chain links TRBV19 with TRBJ2-7; D possibly uses TRBD1 or TRBD2 (5 bases each). The CDR3 totals 11 residues. With 9 bases removed from V and 11 bases from J, the gap between germline ends came to 17 bases. The V gene's germline CDR1 is LNHDA and CDR2 SQIVND (reference sequence). CDR3 loop: CASSDFGTEYF. The CDR3 DNA follows: TGTGCCAGCAGTGATTTCGGGACCGAGTACTTC.

This rearrangement joins TRBV10-3 to TRBJ2-3; 8 bases match TRBD2. V was clipped by 2 bases and J by 1 base; unmatched bases: 2. Germline values: CDR1 ENHRY, CDR2 SYGVKD. This CDR3 is built from 15 residues. Here the CDR3 DNA reads TGTGCCATCAGTGAGGGACTAGCTGGCACAGATACGCAGTATTTT. Residues: CAISEGLAGTDTQYF.

The chain links TRBV28 to TRBJ2-2; tentative D call: TRBD2 (5 bases). This CDR3 contains 14 residues. From germline, CDR1 is MDHEN and CDR2 SYDVKM. V gave up 10 bases and J gave up 0 bases, with 12 bases separating them. CDR3 residues: CATRGYANTGELFF. DNA of the CDR3: TGTGCCACCCGAGGGTATGCGAACACCGGGGAGCTGTTTTTT.

This chain connects TRBV18 to TRBJ2-7; 7 nucleotides match TRBD1. Germline V gene lookup returns CDR1 KGHSH and CDR2 LQKENI. This CDR3 has 12 residues. V dropped 5 bases and J dropped 5; count of bases not matched to a gene: 3. CDR3 bases: TGTGCCAGCTCAGAAACAGGGGACGAGCAGTACTTC. Translation gives CASSETGDEQYF.

The genes are TRBV9 and TRBJ2-3; TRBD2 matches 15 bases. This CDR3 is 20 amino acids long. The germline V gene has CDR1 SGDLS and CDR2 YYNGEE. Losses at the gene ends were 4 bases for V and 3 bases for J; bases not matched to a gene: 15. The CDR3 here is CASSPGTWTSGRAGTDTQYF. The CDR3 DNA sequence: TGTGCCAGCAGCCCCGGGACCTGGACTAGCGGGAGGGCTGGGACAGATACGCAGTATTTT.

The chain joins TRBV13 to TRBJ2-7; 9 bases are shared with TRBD2. V lost 3 bases to trimming and J lost 4 bases; unmatched junction nucleotides: 7. CDR3 length equals 15 residues. The germline gives CDR1 PRHDT, CDR2 FYEKMQ (reference sequence). The CDR3 DNA sequence: TGTGCCAGCAGCTTTGGCGGACTAGCGATATACGAGCAGTACTTC. Translated, it gives CASSFGGLAIYEQYF.

This chain uses TRBV6-1 with TRBJ1-2, with unresolved D. Trimming removed 2 bases at V and 8 bases at J, with 12 bases between. The germline V gene has CDR1 MNHNS and CDR2 SASEGT. The CDR3 consists of 13 residues. CDR3 DNA: TGTGCCAGCAGTGAATTTACCGGTTGGGGCTACACCTTC. Encoded protein: CASSEFTGWGYTF.

This sequence joins TRBV19 and TRBJ2-1; TRBD2 is a possible D gene (6 bases). Germline loops: CDR1 LNHDA, CDR2 SQIVND (reference sequence). The CDR3 has 14 amino acids. Deletions cut 4 bases from V and 4 bases from J, with 11 bases between. CDR3 sequence reads: CASSTMEGYNEQFF. The CDR3 bases are TGTGCCAGTAGTACCATGGAGGGTTACAATGAGCAGTTCTTC.

This chain joins TRBV6-1 and TRBJ2-1; 10 bases line up with TRBD1. CDR1 MNHNS and CDR2 SASEGT come from the germline V gene. The CDR3 extends over 15 amino acids. Trimming took 6 bases from V and 9 from J; bases not matched to a gene: 11. The CDR3 DNA reads as TGTGCCAGCAGGACCCCGAAGACAGGGGGCGGTGAGCAGTTCTTC. Protein: CASRTPKTGGGEQFF.

The V and J genes are TRBV5-6 and TRBJ2-7, with no clear D. The CDR3 runs 14 residues. Germline CDR1 reads SGHDT; CDR2 reads YYEEEE. The V end was cut by 0 bases, the J end by 1 base, with 8 bases between. CDR3 sequence (DNA): TGTGCCAGCAGCTTGGCATTAGGGTCCTACGAGCAGTACTTC. Protein: CASSLALGSYEQYF.

The chain uses TRBV7-9 and TRBJ2-3; 10 nucleotides match TRBD2. The CDR3 runs 15 residues. Germline lookup yields CDR1 SEHNR and CDR2 FQNEAQ (reference sequence). Trimming took 5 bases from V and 0 from J; bases not matched to a gene: 2. CDR3 DNA: TGTGCCAGCAGCACTAGCGGGGTTAGCACAGATACGCAGTATTTT. As protein: CASSTSGVSTDTQYF.

This clone was seen a single time. The chain recombines TRBV5-1 with TRBJ2-7; the match to TRBD2 covers 10 bases. Germline CDR1 SGHRS, CDR2 YFSETQ. V lost 0 bases and J lost 6; bases outside the gene matches: 3. The CDR3 has 14 amino acids. The CDR3 DNA reads TGCGCCAGCAGCTTGGCCCTAGCGGGAGTCGAGCAGTACTTC. It yields the protein CASSLALAGVEQYF.

This chain links TRBV19 with TRBJ2-1, with TRBD1 identical over 11 bases. The CDR3 sequence is 15 residues long. Looked up from germline, CDR1 is LNHDA and CDR2 is SQIVND (reference sequence). V lost 3 bases, J lost 6 bases, and 4 bases stayed unmatched. CDR3 nucleotides: TGTGCCAGTAGTATCGGACAGGGGGCTAGCAATGAGCAGTTCTTC. Translation gives CASSIGQGASNEQFF. The variable domain in full, with the rest retrieved from reference TRBV19 and TRBJ2-1, is DGGITQSPKYLFRKEGQNVTLSCEQNLNHDAMYWYRQDPGQGLRLIYYSQIVNDFQKGDIAEGYSVSREKKESFPLTVTSAQKNPTAFYLCASSIGQGASNEQFFGPGTRLTVL.